This T cell receptor (beta chain) was recovered during a study of blood T cell repertoires in COVID-19. The protocol was immunoSEQ multiplex PCR, while the TCRdb copy is restricted to in-frame clones and leaves out a portion. The data show around 62,000 clones, roughly 90% seen once. The CDR3 runs 14 residues. With 8 bases clipped from V and 5 bases from J, the junction kept 7 bases outside the gene matches. Germline CDR1 and CDR2: SEHNR and FQNEAQ (reference sequence). Source material: peripheral blood. This TCR was sampled from an older woman with acute or convalescent COVID-19. The genes are TRBV7-9 and TRBJ2-1; TRBD2 matches at 9 bases. CDR3 region: CASSAGGPHNEQFF. CDR3 DNA sequence: TGTGCCAGCTCCGCGGGAGGGCCCCACAATGAGCAGTTCTTC.